These 28 T cell receptor beta chains originate from one sample sequenced in a study of shared clonotypes between healthy human individuals. The data were produced by immunoSEQ multiplex PCR, yet TCRdb's version contains in-frame clones alone and is incomplete. The sample records over a million clones, about four fifths being singletons. Sequenced input: memory CD4+ T cells from PBMCs. The subset here: CD45RA-negative fraction. The receptors were gathered from a man younger than 30 in good health. Some clones in this sample may be carry-over from other donors' samples.

This clone was recorded only once. The chain carries TRBV5-4 and TRBJ2-5, with a possible D match to TRBD2 (6 bases). The CDR3 sequence is 18 residues long. V lost 4 bases to trimming and J lost 5 bases, with 27 bases between them. The germline CDR1 and CDR2 sequences are SGHNT and YYREEE (reference sequence). The CDR3 here is CASSRSKGSTTGDETQYF. As DNA, the CDR3 is TGTGCCAGCAGCCGATCGAAGGGGTCCACGACGGGGGACGAGACCCAGTACTTC.

This chain uses TRBV4-3 with TRBJ1-5, with D unresolved. V was shortened by 0 bases and J by 1 base, with 4 bases between the two germline ends. Germline V gene data show CDR1 as LGHNA and CDR2 as YSLEER. The CDR3 loop spans 14 amino acids. The DNA of the CDR3 is TGCGCCAGCAGCCAAGAAGGCAGCAATCAGCCCCAGCATTTT. Translating it yields CASSQEGSNQPQHF.

This clone was recorded once. The chain combines TRBV7-2 with TRBJ2-7, with a tentative D call TRBD2 (6 bases). The CDR3 is made up of 15 amino acids. Germline loops: CDR1 SGHTA, CDR2 FQGNSA. V was clipped by 6 bases and J by 8 bases, with 23 bases between them. As DNA, the CDR3 is TGTGCCAGCAGTGAACCGGGACTCCACGATAACAAGCAGTACTTC. Its protein product is CASSEPGLHDNKQYF.

The V and J genes are TRBV7-9 and TRBJ2-1; TRBD1 or TRBD2 may be the D gene (5 bases each). The CDR3 runs 15 residues. CDR1 and CDR2 from the germline V gene are SEHNR and FQNEAQ (reference sequence). V dropped 7 bases and J dropped 6 bases, with 19 bases sitting between them. CDR3 amino acids: CASMLGIVRGNEQFF. In DNA form, the CDR3 reads TGTGCCAGCATGCTCGGGATAGTGAGGGGCAATGAGCAGTTCTTC.

The rearrangement joins TRBV30 to TRBJ2-2; D is perhaps TRBD1 (6 bases). The germline V and J ends were trimmed by 2 bases and 7 bases, with 14 bases remaining between them. The CDR3 has 14 amino acids. Germline CDR1 reads GTSNPN; CDR2 reads SVGIG (reference sequence). CDR3 protein: CAWSQGFGIGELFF. The DNA for the CDR3 is TGTGCCTGGAGTCAGGGGTTTGGCATCGGGGAGCTGTTTTTT.

The J gene is TRBJ2-5, the V gene TRBV12-5; D perhaps matches TRBD1 (5 bases). Per the germline V gene, CDR1 is LGHNT and CDR2 is FRNRAP. Between the trimmed V and J ends, which lost 7 bases and 5 bases, there was a span of 14 bases. This CDR3 contains 13 residues. The chain's CDR3 is CASEGRDDETQYF. The CDR3 region has the DNA TGTGCTAGTGAGGGCAGGGATGATGAGACCCAGTACTTC.

The chain recombines TRBV2 with TRBJ2-3, with 8 bases matching TRBD1. This CDR3 is 15 amino acids long. Per germline, CDR1 SNHLY and CDR2 FYNNEI. Trimming cost V 6 bases and J 0 bases; bases outside gene matches: 5. DNA for the CDR3: TGTGCCAGCAGAAAGCAGGGGGCTAGCACAGATACGCAGTATTTT. It encodes CASRKQGASTDTQYF.

The CDR3 here is CASSYAYRDLNTEAFF. CDR3 nucleotide sequence: TGTGCCAGCAGCTACGCTTACAGGGATTTGAACACTGAAGCTTTCTTT. The chain employs TRBV7-8 and TRBJ1-1; the D gene is possibly TRBD1 (6 bases). V was pared by 4 bases and J by 0 bases, with 15 bases between. The CDR3 totals 16 residues. The germline V gene has CDR1 SGHVS and CDR2 FQNEAQ.

CDR3 nucleotide sequence: TGCGCCAGCAGTGAATTTACGGGAGCTTTCGAGACCTACGAGCAGTACTTC. This codes for CASSEFTGAFETYEQYF. This sequence joins TRBV10-2 and TRBJ2-7; possibly TRBD2 for D (6 bases). The V end was cut by 3 bases, the J end by 2 bases, with 20 bases between. Germline CDR1 and CDR2: WSHSY and SAAADI. The CDR3 spans 17 residues.

The V call is TRBV14, the J call TRBJ1-2, with 11 nucleotides matching TRBD1. V dropped 4 bases and J dropped 5; count of bases not matched to a gene: 6. CDR3 length equals 15 residues. Germline V gives CDR1 SGHDN, CDR2 FVKESK. The CDR3 protein is CASSPLGTGGYGYTF. The CDR3 region has the DNA TGTGCCAGCAGCCCCCTTGGGACAGGGGGGTATGGCTACACCTTC.

The CDR3 spells CASSLQTGGNTGELFF. The CDR3 region has the DNA TGTGCCAGCAGCTTACAAACAGGGGGGAACACCGGGGAGCTGTTTTTT. V is TRBV7-3 and J is TRBJ2-2; 8 bases are shared with TRBD1. Per germline, CDR1 SGHTA and CDR2 FQGTGA. CDR3 length: 16 amino acids. The junction had 3 bases not matched to a gene; V was cut back by 2 bases and J by 1 base. The full variable domain, in which reference TRBV7-3 and TRBJ2-2 provide the parts outside the CDR3, is GAGVSQTPSNKVTEKGKYVELRCDPISGHTALYWYRQSLGQGPEFLIYFQGTGAADDSGLPNDRFFAVRPEGSVSTLKIQRTERGDSAVYLCASSLQTGGNTGELFFGEGSRLTVL.

The V call is TRBV6-1, the J call TRBJ2-1; D uncertain. Looked up from germline, CDR1 is MNHNS and CDR2 is SASEGT. V lost 10 bases, J lost 2 bases, and 15 bases lay in between. This CDR3 contains 14 residues. Here the CDR3 reads CATKEAWTYNEQFF. The DNA for the CDR3 is TGTGCCACAAAGGAAGCCTGGACCTACAATGAGCAGTTCTTC.

The rearrangement joins TRBV7-3 to TRBJ2-5, with TRBD2 identical over 7 bases. Per germline, CDR1 SGHTA and CDR2 FQGTGA. V was clipped by 5 bases and J by 1 base; unmatched bases: 7. The CDR3 contains 15 residues. The CDR3 bases are TGTGCCAGCAGCGTAATAGCGGGCCCCCAAGAGACCCAGTACTTC. This encodes CASSVIAGPQETQYF.

The rearrangement links TRBV7-9 to TRBJ1-3, with 7 bases fitting TRBD1. V lost 5 bases to trimming and J lost 2 bases; unmatched junction nucleotides: 3. This CDR3 is 14 amino acids long. From germline, CDR1 is SEHNR and CDR2 FQNEAQ (reference sequence). CDR3 loop: CASSPQGAGNTIYF. The CDR3 DNA sequence: TGTGCCAGCAGCCCTCAGGGGGCTGGAAACACCATATATTTT.

This clone was counted many times. The gene calls are TRBV28 and TRBJ1-2, with D tentatively TRBD1 (5 bases). Trimming shortened V by 5 bases and J by 7 bases, and 20 bases separated the two germline ends. Germline V gene sequence: CDR1 MDHEN, CDR2 SYDVKM. The CDR3 extends over 15 amino acids. CDR3 in DNA: TGTGCCAGCAGTCCCCCGGGCAGGGTTGCTTCTGGCTACACCTTC. This sequence encodes CASSPPGRVASGYTF.

This chain links TRBV5-4 with TRBJ2-5, with D unclear. The germline gives CDR1 SGHNT, CDR2 YYREEE (reference sequence). Trimming took off 2 bases at V and 5 bases at J, with 7 bases between the two ends. The CDR3 sequence is 12 residues long. The CDR3 spells CASSFQSETQYF. The CDR3 bases are TGTGCCAGCAGCTTTCAGTCGGAGACCCAGTACTTC.

This clone was observed once. The chain has TRBV28 and TRBJ1-1, with D unresolved. Trimming shortened V by 2 bases and J by 1 base, and 14 bases separated the two germline ends. Germline V gene lookup returns CDR1 MDHEN and CDR2 SYDVKM. The CDR3 is 16 amino acids. Here the CDR3 reads CASSLRPVRGNTEAFF. CDR3 nucleotides: TGTGCCAGCAGTTTACGTCCGGTCAGAGGGAACACTGAAGCTTTCTTT.

The gene calls are TRBV7-3 and TRBJ2-1; D call uncertain. The V gene lost 4 bases and the J gene lost 9 bases, with 16 bases spanning the gap. The CDR3 runs 14 residues. The germline gives CDR1 SGHTA, CDR2 FQGTGA. CDR3 protein: CASSSHHANSEQFF. The CDR3 DNA reads TGTGCCAGCAGCTCCCATCATGCCAATAGTGAGCAGTTCTTC. The variable domain in full, completed from reference TRBV7-3 and TRBJ2-1, reads GAGVSQTPSNKVTEKGKYVELRCDPISGHTALYWYRQSLGQGPEFLIYFQGTGAADDSGLPNDRFFAVRPEGSVSTLKIQRTERGDSAVYLCASSSHHANSEQFFGPGTRLTVL.

The chain links TRBV18 to TRBJ2-1; no firm D call. The CDR3 totals 15 residues. Germline values: CDR1 KGHSH, CDR2 LQKENI. V lost 3 bases, J lost 0 bases, and 9 bases lay in between. Here the CDR3 reads CASSPGIGSYNEQFF. CDR3 sequence (DNA): TGTGCCAGCTCACCGGGGATCGGCTCCTACAATGAGCAGTTCTTC.

This clone was seen repeatedly, ten times or more. This chain connects TRBV7-3 to TRBJ2-6; 8 bases agree with TRBD1. V lost 4 bases, J lost 2 bases, and 7 bases stayed unmatched. This CDR3 region has 17 residues. Germline V gene data show CDR1 as SGHTA and CDR2 as FQGTGA. CDR3 sequence reads: CASSYGQGITGANVLTF. Written as DNA, the CDR3 is TGTGCCAGCAGCTACGGACAGGGCATTACTGGGGCCAACGTCCTGACTTTC.

CDR3 coding DNA: TGTGCCAGCAGGTATCAGGCTAATAACTATGGCTACACCTTC. This codes for CASRYQANNYGYTF. The V call is TRBV6-5, the J call TRBJ1-2; D not resolved. The V end lost 6 bases, the J end lost 1 base, and 12 bases lay between the germline ends. Looked up from germline, CDR1 is MNHEY and CDR2 is SVGAGI. The CDR3 runs 14 residues.

The chain uses TRBV28 and TRBJ2-5; 9 nucleotides match TRBD1. Trimming took 5 bases from V and 4 from J; bases not matched to a gene: 11. Per germline, CDR1 MDHEN and CDR2 SYDVKM. This CDR3 has 16 amino acids. The CDR3 protein is CASSIPGQGRGETQYF. CDR3 DNA sequence: TGTGCCAGCAGTATACCGGGACAGGGAAGGGGAGAGACCCAGTACTTC.

The V and J genes are TRBV12-5 and TRBJ2-1; D is perhaps TRBD2 (5 bases). Trimming shortened V by 1 base and J by 13 bases, and 14 bases separated the two germline ends. This CDR3 spans 13 amino acids. Germline V lookup: CDR1 LGHNT, CDR2 FRNRAP. CDR3: CASGLEWRGFQFF. The CDR3 DNA reads as TGTGCTAGTGGTTTGGAGTGGAGAGGGTTCCAGTTCTTC.

V gene TRBV28 combines with J gene TRBJ1-4, with 7 bases identical to TRBD1. J gave up 5 bases and V 6 bases, and 9 bases lay outside the gene matches. The length of the CDR3 is 15 residues. Germline values: CDR1 MDHEN, CDR2 SYDVKM. In nucleotides, the CDR3 is TGTGCCAGCAGCCCCGGGGGACAGAGGAATGAAAAACTGTTTTTT. Its protein product is CASSPGGQRNEKLFF.

This chain joins TRBV28 and TRBJ1-5; no definite D call. The V gene lost 3 bases and the J gene lost 2 bases, with 11 bases spanning the gap. Germline V gene data show CDR1 as MDHEN and CDR2 as SYDVKM. The CDR3 contains 15 residues. CDR3 amino acids: CASSFSHGGNQPQHF. CDR3 bases: TGTGCCAGCAGTTTTTCTCATGGGGGCAATCAGCCCCAGCATTTT.

The V and J genes are TRBV6-4 and TRBJ1-2; 11 nucleotides align to TRBD1. CDR1 and CDR2 from the germline V gene are MRHNA and SNTAGT. The CDR3 sequence is 17 residues long. Trimming cost V 6 bases and J 1 base; bases outside gene matches: 10. The CDR3 coding sequence is TGTGCCAGCAGCGGGAGGACAGGGGGCGACCTTAACTATGGCTACACCTTC. Translating gives CASSGRTGGDLNYGYTF.

The V gene is TRBV11-2, the J gene TRBJ1-2; D unclear. The germline gives CDR1 SGHAT, CDR2 FQNNGV. CDR3 size: 15 residues. The ends were cut back, 4 bases at V and 4 bases at J, with 16 bases in the middle. In nucleotides, the CDR3 is TGTGCCAGCAGCTCGGATCGGACGCCGACCTATGGCTACACCTTC. It codes for CASSSDRTPTYGYTF.

The rearrangement links TRBV7-2 to TRBJ2-7, with D unresolved. V dropped 0 bases and J dropped 12 bases, with 18 bases sitting between them. CDR3 length equals 14 residues. Per the germline V gene, CDR1 is SGHTA and CDR2 is FQGNSA. CDR3 sequence: CASSLAYGFGEWYF. In nucleotides, the CDR3 is TGTGCCAGCAGCTTAGCCTATGGATTCGGCGAGTGGTACTTC.